The source of this T cell receptor (beta chain) is a study of blood T cells in healthy people across ages. Sample-barcoded 5' priming and a J-beta primer mix drove a second PCR of roughly 7 to 11 cycles. Using its own MiXCR run on the 5' RACE reads, TCRdb lists one record per CDR3 protein. Of roughly 550,000 distinct CDR3 sequences in the sample, 20% to 30% are singletons; the top ten hold 7.5% to 9%. The CDR3 is made up of 14 amino acids. Germline lookup yields CDR1 MNHEY and CDR2 SVGEGT. V shed 1 base and J shed 1 base, with 7 bases lying between them. These same data were also listed under a study on T cells of mothers and their children.

The specimen was blood. This receptor was obtained from a boy younger than 18 in good health. This sequence joins TRBV6-2 or TRBV6-3 and TRBJ1-1; D remains unclear. The CDR3 sequence is CASSYYGGNTEAFF. The CDR3 bases are TGTGCCAGCAGTTACTACGGCGGGAACACTGAAGCTTTCTTT.